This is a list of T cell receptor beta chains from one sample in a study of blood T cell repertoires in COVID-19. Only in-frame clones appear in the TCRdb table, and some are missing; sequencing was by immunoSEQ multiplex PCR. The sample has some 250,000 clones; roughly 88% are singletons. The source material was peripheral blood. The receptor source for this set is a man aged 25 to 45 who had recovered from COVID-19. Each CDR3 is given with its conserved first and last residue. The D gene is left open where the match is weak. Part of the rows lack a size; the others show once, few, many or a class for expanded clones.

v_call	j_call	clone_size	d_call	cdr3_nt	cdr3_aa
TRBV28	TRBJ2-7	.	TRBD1	TGTGCCAGCAGGCAAAGACAGGGCCAGCCCTACGAGCAGTACTTC	CASRQRQGQPYEQYF
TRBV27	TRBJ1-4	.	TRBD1	TGTGCCAGCAGACTTACCGGGACAGGGAAAGAAAAACTGTTTTTT	CASRLTGTGKEKLFF
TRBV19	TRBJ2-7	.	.	TGTGCCAGTAGTGTTGGGCTTTCTACCTACGAGCAGTACTTC	CASSVGLSTYEQYF
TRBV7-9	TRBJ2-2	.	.	TGTGCCAGCACCTTTATTGAGGGAGCCGGGGAGCTGTTTTTT	CASTFIEGAGELFF
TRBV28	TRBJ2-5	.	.	TGTGCCAGCAGTTTTCAGGGAGGAAAGACCCAGTACTTC	CASSFQGGKTQYF
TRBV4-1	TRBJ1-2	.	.	TGCGCCAGCAGCCAAGGGCAGGTAGCTAACTATGGCTACACCTTC	CASSQGQVANYGYTF
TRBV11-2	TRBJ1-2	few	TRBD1	TGTGCCAGCAGCGCCGCGGACAGGGAGTACTATGGCTACACCTTC	CASSAADREYYGYTF
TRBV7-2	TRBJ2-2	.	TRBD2	TGTGCCAGCAGCTACCTAGCGGGGGCGACCGTGGGGGAGCTGTTTTTT	CASSYLAGATVGELFF
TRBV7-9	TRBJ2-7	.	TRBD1	TGTGCCAGCAGCTTAATGGGACAGGGGCCCTACGAGCAGTACTTC	CASSLMGQGPYEQYF
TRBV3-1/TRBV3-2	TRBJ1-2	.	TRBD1	TGTGCCAGCAGCCTCCCCGGACAGGGGTTCTATGGCTACACCTTC	CASSLPGQGFYGYTF
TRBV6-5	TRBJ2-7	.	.	TGTGCCAGCAGTTCCCCCCCAGGACAACTCTCCTACGAGCAGTACTTC	CASSSPPGQLSYEQYF
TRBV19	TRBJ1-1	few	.	TGTGCCAGTGGGAGGAAACCTGAAGCTTTCTTT	CASGRKPEAFF
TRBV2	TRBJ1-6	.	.	TGTGCCAGCACTCGGGACACCCAACAGAGTTCACCCCTCCACTTT	CASTRDTQQSSPLHF
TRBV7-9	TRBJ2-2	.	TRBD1	TGTGCCAGCAGCGAAGGGGACAGGGGGACCGGGGAGCTGTTTTTT	CASSEGDRGTGELFF
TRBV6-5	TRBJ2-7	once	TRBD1	TGTGCCAGCACCGGGGGACAGGGTGGCCCCTACGAGCAGTACTTC	CASTGGQGGPYEQYF
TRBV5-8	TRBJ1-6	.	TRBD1	TGTGCCAGCAGCTGGACAGGGGGCCGGCGCGTAAATTCACCCCTCCACTTT	CASSWTGGRRVNSPLHF
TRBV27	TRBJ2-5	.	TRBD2	TGTGCCAGCAGTTCCCCCTCCCTAGCGGGGGGGAAAGAGACCCAGTACTTC	CASSSPSLAGGKETQYF
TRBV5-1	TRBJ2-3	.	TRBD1	TGCGCCAGCAGCTTCGACAGGGGGAGAGATACGCAGTATTTT	CASSFDRGRDTQYF
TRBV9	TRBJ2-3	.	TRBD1	TGTGCCAGCAGCCCGGGACAGGGCGATACGCAGTATTTT	CASSPGQGDTQYF
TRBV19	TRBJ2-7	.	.	TGTGCCAGTATCGGTGACTCCTACGAGCAGTACTTC	CASIGDSYEQYF
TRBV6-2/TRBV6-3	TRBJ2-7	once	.	TGTGCCAGCAGTCGATCGGGGGGCGCTGTATACGAGCAGTACTTC	CASSRSGGAVYEQYF